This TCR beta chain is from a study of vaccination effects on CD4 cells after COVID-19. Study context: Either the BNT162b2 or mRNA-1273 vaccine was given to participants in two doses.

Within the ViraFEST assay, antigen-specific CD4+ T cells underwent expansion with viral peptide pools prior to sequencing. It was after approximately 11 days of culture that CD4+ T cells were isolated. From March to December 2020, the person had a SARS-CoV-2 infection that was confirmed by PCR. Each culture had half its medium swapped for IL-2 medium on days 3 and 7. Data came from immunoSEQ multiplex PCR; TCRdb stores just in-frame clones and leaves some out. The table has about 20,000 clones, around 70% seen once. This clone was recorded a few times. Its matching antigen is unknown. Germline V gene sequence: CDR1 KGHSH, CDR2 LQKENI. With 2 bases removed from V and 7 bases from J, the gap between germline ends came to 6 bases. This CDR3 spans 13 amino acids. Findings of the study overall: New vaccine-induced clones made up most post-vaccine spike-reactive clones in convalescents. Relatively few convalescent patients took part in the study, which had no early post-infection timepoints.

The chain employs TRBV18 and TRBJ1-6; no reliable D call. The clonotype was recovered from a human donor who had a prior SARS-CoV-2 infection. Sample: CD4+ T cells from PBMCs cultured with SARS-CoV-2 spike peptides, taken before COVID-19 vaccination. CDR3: CASSPGNNSPLHF. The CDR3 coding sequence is TGTGCCAGCTCACCAGGGAACAATTCACCCCTCCACTTT.